This entry concerns a single T cell receptor beta chain. This clonotype turned up a few times. What this receptor recognizes is not known. No quality values exist for individual bases; no much larger clone is one base distant. The receptor library was made with RACE. Sequencer: NextSeq 500. During library preparation, unique molecular identifiers were attached to individual cDNA molecules so that TCRs could be counted quantitatively and reproducibly. Both TCR alpha and TCR beta chains were sequenced from each blood RNA sample. The source study handled its data this way. Samples had a median of roughly 91,000 TCRs, with a range from about 23,224 to 690,600. The Decombinator software suite was used to annotate the V, J and CDR3 of the TCR reads. For the PS versus PT1 abundance plots, all samples were subsampled to the same number of TCRs (28,000). Expanded TCRs were defined as absent before sensitization and observed at least eight times at the 2-week time point. The public reads were reprocessed in TCRdb via fastp at Q25 and MiXCR, keeping in-frame beta chains. Entries that share a CDR3 protein sequence are merged under the most common genes and DNA. TCRdb, not the authors, supplied the V and J calls. This sample comprises 300,000 to 400,000 distinct CDR3 sequences, roughly 5.3% of them detected only once. The ten most abundant clones make up 2% to 3% of the sample.

The meaning of the sample's time point label: pre-sensitization, week 0. The treatment or condition label for this specimen denotes: therapeutic diphenylcyclopropenone sensitization with weekly scalp DPC. At every patch-test visit, the blood draw took place before the patch test was put on. To be eligible, patients had to be aged 18 to 70, diagnosed with alopecia and judged suitable for DPC therapy, while pregnant patients were excluded. Total RNA was extracted from unfractionated whole blood collected in Tempus Blood RNA tubes. The entry originates in a study of human T cells and chemical hapten exposure (dated by TCRdb to the early 2020s). Broadly, across the study: For sensitization, 2% DPC in acetone was applied to a roughly 2 cm by roughly 2 cm area of upper inner arm skin. The study tracked peripheral blood TCR repertoire changes in vivo during primary and secondary sensitization to the hapten diphenylcyclopropenone (DPC) in alopecia patients. Most of the patients in the cohort were female, and the cohort covered alopecia areata with under or over 50% scalp involvement, alopecia totalis and alopecia universalis. Patch testing was performed on the upper back with Finn chambers containing 0.01% DPC, and the patch tests were scored after 6 days according to International Contact Dermatitis Research Group standards. Libraries were pooled for sequencing, and variation in per-sample TCR yields was attributed mainly to small differences in library volumes within the pool. Blood samples were taken from patients before sensitization (week 0) and at 2, 6 and about 24 weeks after DPC sensitization. Throughout the study period of 20 to 30 weeks, patients also received therapeutic DPC doses to the scalp every week. For TCR sequencing, blood came from over 25 alopecia patients at anywhere from one to four time points (pre-sensitization, 2, 6 and 24 weeks).

Study-wide findings and limitations: Because all patients had alopecia, a presumed autoimmune disease, the immune response of the patients might differ from that of healthy individuals. A positive correlation was found between the number of PT1 expanded TCRs and patch test score, with significance reached at thresholds 8, 16 and 32 but not 4. The number of TCRs above 1 in 1000 frequency did not change with DPC sensitization; there was no evidence of global repertoire structure alterations. Compared with pre-sensitization or healthy control sets, expanded TCRs formed significantly more large CDR3 similarity clusters, which is consistent with antigen-driven responses. After repeated subsampling, changes were observed in the strength of the expansion versus patch-test correlation and in the threshold at which the correlation became significant.

The sequenced sample was whole blood, obtained in connection with sensitization to the hapten diphenylcyclopropenone (DPC). This TCR was recovered from a woman in her 50s with alopecia areata. Some clones in this sample may be carry-over from other donors' samples.

The CDR3 protein is CASSSPGRWNTEAFF. The DNA sequence is TGTGCCAGCAGCTCGCCGGGACGGTGGAACACTGAAGCTTTCTTT. Recombination joined TRBV6-2 or TRBV6-3 with TRBJ1-1; 5 matching bases give a weak D call of TRBD1. The CDR3 starts with the cysteine, ends with the phenylalanine, and has 15 residues. Only the CDR3 region is kept as DNA, spanning 45 bases read in frame from base 1. Trimming costs V 6 bases and J 1 base, and their ends lie 15 bases apart. The germline V gene yields MNHEY for CDR1 and SVGEGT for CDR2.